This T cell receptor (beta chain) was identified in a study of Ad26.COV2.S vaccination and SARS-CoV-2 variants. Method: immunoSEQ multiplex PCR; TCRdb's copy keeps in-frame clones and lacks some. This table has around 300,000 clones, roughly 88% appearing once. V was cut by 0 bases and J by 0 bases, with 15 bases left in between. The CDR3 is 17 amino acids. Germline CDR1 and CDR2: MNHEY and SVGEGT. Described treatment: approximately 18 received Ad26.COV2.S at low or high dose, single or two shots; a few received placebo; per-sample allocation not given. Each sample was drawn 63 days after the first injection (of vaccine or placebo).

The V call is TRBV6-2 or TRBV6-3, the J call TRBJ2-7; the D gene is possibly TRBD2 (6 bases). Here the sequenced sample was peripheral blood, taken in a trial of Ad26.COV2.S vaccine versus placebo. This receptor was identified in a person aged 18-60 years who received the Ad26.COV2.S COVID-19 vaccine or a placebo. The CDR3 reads CASSYSMGGGISYEQYF. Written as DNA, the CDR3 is TGTGCCAGCAGTTACTCGATGGGTGGCGGGATCTCCTACGAGCAGTACTTC.